This T cell receptor (beta chain) emerged from a study of CD8 T cells in ankylosing spondylitis. Study-wide findings and caveats: Seven to nine highly homologous variants formed a TCR beta motif that appeared characteristic of ankylosing spondylitis blood. The clones that were linked to disease were reported to be significantly enriched in matched synovial fluid samples from ankylosing spondylitis patients.

The CDR3 spans 15 residues. Germline lookup yields CDR1 DFQATT and CDR2 SNEGSKA (reference sequence). About this clonotype: What it binds is unknown. Relative to the germline gene, one junction end is altered; a read error may explain this.

For TCR beta, libraries came from quantitative 5'-RACE with molecular barcodes. TCRdb passed the 5' RACE reads through MiXCR, listing each CDR3 protein once. Of some 400,000 distinct CDR3 sequences in the sample, 20% to 25% were seen once. The V and J genes are TRBV20-1 and TRBJ2-1; D perhaps matches TRBD1 (5 bases). This clonotype was sampled from a male donor with ankylosing spondylitis. Material for sequencing was blood, either unsorted or a sorted T cell fraction (not recorded which). The CDR3 DNA reads as TGCAGTGCCAGAGATGGGGCGGTAACCTACAATGAGCAGTTCTTC. Encoded protein: CSARDGAVTYNEQFF.